One sample yielded the 7 T cell receptor beta chains listed below, sequenced in a study of metastatic and nonmetastatic thyroid tumors. TCRdb re-called clones from the PCR reads using MiXCR. The sample carries tens of thousands of clones, around 13% recorded once. None of the patients had undergone any treatment ahead of thyroid surgery. Material for sequencing was tumor tissue. The receptors shown here come from a female donor with papillary thyroid cancer or a benign thyroid nodule (not recorded which). Some clones in this sample may be carry-over from other donors' samples.

This clone was picked up many times. The rearrangement joins TRBV13 to TRBJ2-3; tentative D call: TRBD1 (5 bases). CDR3 length: 13 residues. Deletions cut 4 bases from V and 3 bases from J, with 8 bases between. The germline V gene has CDR1 PRHDT and CDR2 FYEKMQ (reference sequence). This CDR3 reads CASSSRQTDTQYF. CDR3 DNA sequence: TGTGCCAGCAGCTCCCGACAGACAGATACGCAGTATTTT. The full variable domain, in which reference TRBV13 and TRBJ2-3 provide the parts outside the CDR3, is AAGVIQSPRHLIKEKRETATLKCYPIPRHDTVYWYQQGPGQDPQFLISFYEKMQSDKGSIPDRFSAQQFSDYHSELNMSSLELGDSALYFCASSSRQTDTQYFGPGTRLTVL.

Ten or more counts support this clone. The chain combines TRBV14 with TRBJ2-1; D ambiguous. CDR1 and CDR2 (germline): SGHDN, FVKESK. The CDR3 runs 11 residues. V was shortened by 3 bases and J by 12 bases, with 9 bases between the two germline ends. The CDR3 DNA sequence: TGTGCCAGCAGCCAGGATTTAGGGCAGTTCTTC. Its protein product is CASSQDLGQFF. Looking up the rest from reference TRBV14 and TRBJ2-1 gives the full variable domain: EAGVTQFPSHSVIEKGQTVTLRCDPISGHDNLYWYRRVMGKEIKFLLHFVKESKQDESGMPNNRFLAERTGGTYSTLKVQPAELEDSGVYFCASSQDLGQFFGPGTRLTVL.

About this clone itself: A much larger clone lies a single base off, so this may be a read error. This chain joins TRBV9 and TRBJ2-1; D is unresolved. CDR1 SGDLS and CDR2 YYNGEE come from the germline V gene. The germline V and J ends were trimmed by 4 bases and 9 bases, with 20 bases remaining between them. The CDR3 extends over 15 amino acids. The CDR3 loop is CASSLVPDRSSEQFF. CDR3 DNA: TGTGCCAGCAGCTTAGTCCCCGATCGTAGTTCTGAGCAGTTCTTC.

This clone occurred a few times. A much bigger clone sits one base away, suggesting this may be a read error. The rearrangement uses TRBV28 and TRBJ2-1, with a possible D match to TRBD2 (5 bases). This CDR3 has 16 amino acids. CDR1 and CDR2 from the germline V gene are MDHEN and SYDVKM. Trimming took 3 bases from V and 1 from J, leaving 13 bases between them. Written as DNA, the CDR3 is TGTGCCAGCAGTTTTGGTCTGGGGAGATCCTACAATGAGCAGTTCTTC. It yields the protein CASSFGLGRSYNEQFF.

In this sample, this clone is medium-sized. The V and J genes are TRBV6-6 and TRBJ1-5; unclear D gene. CDR1 MNHNY and CDR2 SVGAGI come from the germline V gene (reference sequence). This CDR3 is 13 amino acids long. With 2 bases removed from V and 6 bases from J, the gap between germline ends came to 8 bases. The CDR3 nucleotides read TGTGCCAGCAGTTACGAGGTACTTCAGCCCCAGCATTTT. Its translation: CASSYEVLQPQHF.

This clone was counted a few times. A read error may be the cause here, since a much bigger clone is one base away. The chain joins TRBV12-3 or TRBV12-4 to TRBJ2-3; perhaps TRBD2 as D (5 bases). The CDR3 is 14 amino acids. Trimming shortened V by 5 bases and J by 4 bases, and 13 bases separated the two germline ends. The CDR3: CASSDTSAPDTQYF. CDR3 sequence (DNA): TGTGCCAGCAGTGATACTAGTGCTCCAGATACGCAGTATTTT.

This clone was observed a few times. This may be a read error: a much more frequent sequence differs by one nucleotide. Other DNA sequences of this sample code for an identical CDR3. The V gene is TRBV15, the J gene TRBJ2-7; D unclear. Germline CDR1 is LNHNV and CDR2 is YYDKDF (reference sequence). The CDR3 has 16 amino acids. Deletions cut 0 bases from V and 2 bases from J, with 14 bases between. The CDR3 DNA reads TGTGCCACCAGCAGAGATCACGGTACGGCCACCTACGAGCAGTACTTC. Its protein product is CATSRDHGTATYEQYF.